The rows below give T cell receptor beta chains drawn from one sample of a study of T cell responses to AZD1222 COVID-19 vaccine. Measured with immunoSEQ multiplex PCR; TCRdb has only the in-frame clones, and not every one. This sample has 100,000 to 150,000 clones, with 85% to 95% found just once. This specimen was peripheral blood, taken on day 0 of AZD1222 vaccination. The receptor set was obtained from an adult in good health. Each CDR3 is given with its conserved first and last residue. The order of the fields is clone size, J gene, D gene, V gene, CDR3 protein, CDR3 DNA. D genes are given only for firm matches. Expanded clones are given a class, and other clones once, few, many or no size at all.

>.|TRBJ1-3|.|TRBV7-6
CASSRRWDSGNTIYF
TGTGCCAGCAGCCGACGATGGGACTCTGGAAACACCATATATTTT
>.|TRBJ2-3|TRBD2|TRBV11-3
CASSLAAGGDTQYF
TGTGCCAGCAGCTTAGCAGCGGGAGGGGATACGCAGTATTTT
>.|TRBJ2-1|.|TRBV5-6
CASSLVGPSRNEQFF
TGTGCCAGCAGCTTGGTGGGGCCCAGTCGCAATGAGCAGTTCTTC
>.|TRBJ2-3|.|TRBV5-6
CASSFLASSTDTQYF
TGTGCCAGCAGCTTTCTAGCGTCTAGCACAGATACGCAGTATTTT
>.|TRBJ1-6|.|TRBV5-1
CASSALASGDNSPLHF
TGCGCCAGCAGCGCGCTGGCGTCAGGGGATAATTCACCCCTCCACTTT
>.|TRBJ1-5|.|TRBV18
CASSPRTDSPFNQPQHF
TGTGCCAGCTCACCTAGGACAGACTCACCTTTCAATCAGCCCCAGCATTTT
>.|TRBJ2-7|.|TRBV19
CASSIGSGTYEQYF
TGTGCCAGTAGTATAGGGTCCGGCACCTACGAGCAGTACTTC
>.|TRBJ1-2|TRBD1|TRBV7-9
CASSSMGDSPYGYTF
TGTGCCAGCAGCTCAATGGGGGACAGCCCCTATGGCTACACCTTC
>.|TRBJ2-7|TRBD2|TRBV4-1
CASSQDPTSGGSYEQYF
TGCGCCAGCAGCCAAGATCCCACTAGCGGGGGCTCCTACGAGCAGTACTTC
>.|TRBJ2-3|.|TRBV19
CASSPISGYSTDTQYF
TGTGCCAGTAGTCCGATTAGCGGCTATAGCACAGATACGCAGTATTTT
>.|TRBJ2-1|TRBD1|TRBV19
CASQTGDIRNEQFF
TGTGCCAGCCAGACAGGGGATATACGGAATGAGCAGTTCTTC
>.|TRBJ2-2|.|TRBV7-2
CASSLRAAGELFF
TGTGCCAGCAGCTTACGTGCGGCCGGGGAGCTGTTTTTT
>.|TRBJ2-7|.|TRBV6-2/TRBV6-3
CASSSFGEVSYEQYF
TGTGCCAGCAGTTCCTTTGGGGAGGTGTCCTACGAGCAGTACTTC
>.|TRBJ1-6|.|TRBV5-1
CASSLGVTYNSPLHF
TGCGCCAGCAGCTTGGGGGTCACCTATAATTCACCCCTCCACTTT
>once|TRBJ1-2|.|TRBV6-1
CASSEAGRYGYTF
TGTGCCAGCAGTGAAGCCGGTCGCTATGGCTACACCTTC
>.|TRBJ2-3|.|TRBV7-9
CATGMVGGRTDTQYF
TGTGCCACCGGGATGGTGGGAGGACGCACAGATACGCAGTATTTT
>.|TRBJ1-6|.|TRBV27
CASRLWGWSPLHF
TGTGCCAGCAGGTTATGGGGTTGGTCACCCCTCCACTTT
>.|TRBJ2-6|.|TRBV19
CAAKGGDSGANVLTF
TGTGCCGCCAAAGGGGGGGACTCTGGGGCCAACGTCCTGACTTTC
>.|TRBJ1-1|.|TRBV6-5
CASSPPGGGNTEAFF
TGTGCCAGCAGCCCCCCAGGAGGTGGAAACACTGAAGCTTTCTTT
>.|TRBJ1-1|TRBD1|TRBV28
CASSLRGTGVNTEAFF
TGTGCCAGCAGTTTGAGGGGGACAGGGGTCAACACTGAAGCTTTCTTT
>.|TRBJ1-2|.|TRBV2
CASRGYTF
TGTGCCAGCAGAGGCTACACCTTC
>.|TRBJ2-1|TRBD2|TRBV3-1/TRBV3-2
CASSPPVSGSLYNEQFF
TGTGCCAGCAGCCCCCCCGTTAGCGGGAGTCTCTACAATGAGCAGTTCTTC
>.|TRBJ1-2|.|TRBV6-5
CAANTGDGGYTF
TGTGCCGCCAATACCGGGGACGGAGGCTACACCTTC
>.|TRBJ1-5|TRBD1|TRBV18
CASSPGGPTGSNQPQHF
TGTGCCAGCTCACCGGGGGGTCCGACAGGGAGCAATCAGCCCCAGCATTTT
>.|TRBJ2-1|TRBD2|TRBV7-9
CASSSGAGLVQSYNEQFF
TGTGCCAGCAGCAGCGGAGCGGGGCTGGTACAATCCTACAATGAGCAGTTCTTC
>.|TRBJ2-5|.|TRBV7-9
CASSLVTVETQYF
TGTGCCAGCAGCTTAGTAACGGTAGAGACCCAGTACTTC
>.|TRBJ2-7|.|TRBV21-1
CASSKVRMNRDRPYEQYF
TGTGCCAGCAGCAAAGTTCGGATGAACCGGGACAGGCCCTACGAGCAGTACTTC
>.|TRBJ1-1|.|TRBV5-1
CASSLTGVNTEAFF
TGCGCCAGCAGCTTGACAGGTGTGAACACTGAAGCTTTCTTT
>.|TRBJ2-7|.|TRBV24-1
CATRSGQTYEQYF
TGTGCCACCCGGTCCGGACAGACCTACGAGCAGTACTTC
>.|TRBJ1-2|.|TRBV5-4
CASSLGWGAANGYTF
TGTGCCAGCAGCTTGGGGTGGGGCGCGGCGAATGGCTACACCTTC
>.|TRBJ1-1|TRBD1|TRBV6-5
CASSYSSRGAAFF
TGTGCCAGCAGTTACTCAAGCAGGGGGGCGGCTTTCTTT
>once|TRBJ2-7|TRBD1|TRBV5-1
CASSSGTGGNEQYF
TGCGCCAGCAGCTCCGGGACAGGGGGCAACGAGCAGTACTTC
>.|TRBJ1-4|TRBD1|TRBV18
CASSAPRSRGGTNEKLFF
TGTGCCAGCTCAGCACCCCGATCCAGGGGGGGAACTAATGAAAAACTGTTTTTT
>.|TRBJ2-1|TRBD2|TRBV5-4
CASSFWTSWYNEQFF
TGTGCCAGCAGCTTCTGGACTAGCTGGTACAATGAGCAGTTCTTC
>.|TRBJ2-7|.|TRBV28
CASSLGRTISYEQYF
TGTGCCAGCAGTTTAGGAAGGACAATTTCCTACGAGCAGTACTTC
>.|TRBJ2-7|.|TRBV5-4
CASSLWAESSYEQYF
TGTGCCAGCAGCTTGTGGGCGGAGAGCTCCTACGAGCAGTACTTC
>.|TRBJ1-1|.|TRBV4-1
CASSQDLDSRNTEAFF
TGCGCCAGCAGCCAAGATCTTGACAGCCGAAACACTGAAGCTTTCTTT
>.|TRBJ2-5|.|TRBV19
CASSDSDQETQYF
TGTGCCAGTAGTGATTCAGATCAAGAGACCCAGTACTTC
>few|TRBJ1-2|TRBD1|TRBV6-2/TRBV6-3
CASSAMGQGPRSYGYTF
TGTGCCAGCAGTGCGATGGGACAGGGCCCTAGGAGCTATGGCTACACCTTC
>.|TRBJ2-3|.|TRBV15
CATSRTDTQYF
TGTGCCACCAGCCGCACAGATACGCAGTATTTT
>.|TRBJ2-1|TRBD2|TRBV7-6
CASSFTAGVNYNEQFF
TGTGCCAGCAGCTTTACCGCGGGGGTTAACTACAATGAGCAGTTCTTC
>.|TRBJ2-7|TRBD1|TRBV30
CAWSMTGDEQYF
TGTGCCTGGAGCATGACAGGGGACGAGCAGTACTTC
>.|TRBJ2-7|TRBD1|TRBV7-9
CASSLTSGQGAYEQYF
TGTGCCAGCAGCTTAACGTCAGGGCAGGGGGCCTACGAGCAGTACTTC
>.|TRBJ2-7|TRBD2|TRBV7-2
CASSLGLAVYEQYF
TGTGCCAGCAGCTTAGGACTAGCGGTCTACGAGCAGTACTTC
>.|TRBJ1-3|.|TRBV28
CASSERDGGNTIYF
TGTGCCAGCAGCGAGAGGGACGGTGGAAACACCATATATTTT
>.|TRBJ2-3|TRBD2|TRBV5-1
CASSLRASGHTDTQYF
TGCGCCAGCAGCTTGAGGGCTAGCGGGCACACAGATACGCAGTATTTT
>.|TRBJ1-3|.|TRBV12-3/TRBV12-4
CASSLSGNTIYF
TGTGCCAGCAGTTTATCAGGAAACACCATATATTTT
>.|TRBJ2-2|.|TRBV4-1
CASSQDFGSATGELFF
TGCGCCAGCAGCCAAGATTTCGGGAGTGCCACCGGGGAGCTGTTTTTT